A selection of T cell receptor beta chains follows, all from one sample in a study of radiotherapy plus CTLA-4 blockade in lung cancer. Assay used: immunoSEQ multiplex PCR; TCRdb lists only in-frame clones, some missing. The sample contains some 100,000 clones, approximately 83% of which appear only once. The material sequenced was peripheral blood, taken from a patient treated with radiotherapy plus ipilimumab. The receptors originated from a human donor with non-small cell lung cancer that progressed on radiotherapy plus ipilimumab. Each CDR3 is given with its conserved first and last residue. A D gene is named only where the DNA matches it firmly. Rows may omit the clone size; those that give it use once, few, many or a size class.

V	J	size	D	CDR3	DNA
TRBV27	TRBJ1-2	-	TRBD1	CASSAGQGLYGYTF	TGTGCCAGCAGTGCGGGACAGGGGCTATATGGCTACACCTTC
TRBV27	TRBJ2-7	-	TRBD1	CASSSSTGGYEQYF	TGTGCCAGCAGTTCGTCGACAGGGGGATACGAGCAGTACTTC
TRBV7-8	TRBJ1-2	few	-	CASSEMTASGGYTF	TGTGCCAGCAGCGAAATGACTGCCTCGGGAGGCTACACCTTC
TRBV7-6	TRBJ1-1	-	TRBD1	CASSPNSGGRAFF	TGTGCCAGCAGCCCCAACTCAGGGGGCCGGGCTTTCTTT
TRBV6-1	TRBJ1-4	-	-	CASSEGSTTGKLFF	TGTGCCAGCAGTGAGGGGAGCACCACCGGGAAACTGTTTTTT
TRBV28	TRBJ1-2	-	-	CASSFANIRYGYTF	TGTGCCAGCAGTTTCGCTAATATCCGGTATGGCTACACCTTC
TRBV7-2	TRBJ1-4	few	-	CASSLLPTATNEKLFF	TGTGCCAGCAGCTTATTGCCGACAGCAACTAATGAAAAACTGTTTTTT
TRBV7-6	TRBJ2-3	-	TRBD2	CASSPPGTSGGPVADTQYF	TGTGCCAGCAGCCCCCCAGGGACTAGCGGGGGCCCGGTTGCAGATACGCAGTATTTT
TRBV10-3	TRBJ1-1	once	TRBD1	CAIRGTGATEAFF	TGTGCCATCAGAGGGACAGGGGCTACTGAAGCTTTCTTT
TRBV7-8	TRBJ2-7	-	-	CASSLPKGGLSYEQYF	TGTGCCAGCAGCTTACCTAAGGGGGGCCTCTCCTACGAGCAGTACTTC
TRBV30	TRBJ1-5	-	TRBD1	CAWSWTGGPFDRNQPQHF	TGTGCCTGGAGCTGGACAGGGGGGCCATTTGATCGCAATCAGCCCCAGCATTTT
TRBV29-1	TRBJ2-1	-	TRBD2	CSVFIGTSGPSAGNEQFF	TGCAGCGTTTTCATCGGGACTAGCGGGCCTTCGGCGGGGAATGAGCAGTTCTTC
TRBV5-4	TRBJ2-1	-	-	CASSLVAGLSYNEQFF	TGTGCCAGCAGCTTGGTGGCGGGACTCTCCTACAATGAGCAGTTCTTC
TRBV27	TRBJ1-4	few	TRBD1	CASSTHLTGNEKLFF	TGTGCCAGCAGTACCCATCTGACAGGGAATGAAAAACTGTTTTTT
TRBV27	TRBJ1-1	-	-	CASSFLQPNTEAFF	TGTGCCAGCAGTTTTTTACAGCCGAACACTGAAGCTTTCTTT
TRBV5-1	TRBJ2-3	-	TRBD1	CASSQTGGSTDTQYF	TGCGCCAGCAGCCAGACAGGGGGAAGCACAGATACGCAGTATTTT
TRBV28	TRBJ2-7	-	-	CASTSGGARSNEQYF	TGTGCCAGCACCAGCGGCGGGGCCCGTTCCAACGAGCAGTACTTC
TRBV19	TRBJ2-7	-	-	CASSAIGTLYEQYF	TGTGCCAGTAGTGCCATCGGGACCCTCTACGAGCAGTACTTC
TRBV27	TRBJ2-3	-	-	CASSSTPSTDTQYF	TGTGCCAGCAGCTCGACACCTAGCACAGATACGCAGTATTTT
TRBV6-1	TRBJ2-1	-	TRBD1	CASDRQGENEQFF	TGTGCCAGCGATAGACAGGGCGAAAATGAGCAGTTCTTC
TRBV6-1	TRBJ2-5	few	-	CASSEITTQYF	TGTGCCAGCAGTGAAATTACGACCCAGTACTTC
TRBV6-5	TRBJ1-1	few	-	CASRLRQDRNTEAFF	TGTGCCAGCAGGCTTAGACAGGATCGGAACACTGAAGCTTTCTTT
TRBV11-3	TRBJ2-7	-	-	CASSLGDLTYEQYF	TGTGCCAGCAGCTTAGGAGACCTAACCTACGAGCAGTACTTC
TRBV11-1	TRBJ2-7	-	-	CASSGGNSYEQYF	TGTGCCAGCAGCGGGGGCAACTCCTACGAGCAGTACTTC
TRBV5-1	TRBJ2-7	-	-	CASSLVPHSSYEQYF	TGCGCCAGCAGCTTGGTGCCTCACAGCTCCTACGAGCAGTACTTC